The sequence of this TCR beta chain was determined in a study of blood T cells in healthy people across ages. Combining a sample-barcoded 5' primer with a J-beta primer mix, a second PCR ran for roughly 7 to 12 cycles. MiXCR was run by TCRdb on the 5' RACE reads, yielding one entry per CDR3 protein. The sample records some 940,000 distinct CDR3 sequences, almost 30% being singletons. CDR3 length: 16 amino acids. Germline V CDR1 and CDR2: KGHSH, LQKENI. V was clipped by 2 bases and J by 2 bases, with 10 bases between them. This clonotype was recorded a few times. The same data also contributed to another study, on T cells of mothers and their children.

This sequence was found in a woman in her forties in good health. The chain links TRBV18 to TRBJ2-6, with unresolved D. The sample comprised blood. The CDR3 nucleotides are TGTGCCAGCTCACCATCGGAGACGCCTGGGGCCAACGTCCTGACTTTC. Amino acids: CASSPSETPGANVLTF.